This T cell receptor (beta chain) was profiled in a study of shared clonotypes between healthy human individuals. Study observations and caveats: Only blood underwent sampling, and tissue repertoires likely differ.

Sequencing was performed with immunoSEQ multiplex PCR; in TCRdb, only in-frame clones are kept and a portion is missing. The sample has roughly 2.5 million clones; over 85% are singletons. The CDR3 runs to 12 residues. Trimming shortened V by 0 bases and J by 6 bases, and 9 bases separated the two germline ends. The germline gives CDR1 GTSNPN, CDR2 SVGIG (reference sequence). Worth noting for this clone: The antigen is unknown. Distinct nucleotide sequences in the sample also encode this CDR3.

The receptor comes from a man aged 18 to 30 in good health. The material sequenced was naive CD4+ T cells sorted from blood. Regarding subset: CD45RA+ positively selected. The rearrangement joins TRBV30 to TRBJ2-7; no definite D call. The CDR3 DNA follows: TGTGCCTGGAGTGTATGGGGTCGCGAGCAGTACTTC. Translation: CAWSVWGREQYF.